Presented here are 21 T cell receptor beta chains from one specimen sequenced in a study of blood T cell repertoires in COVID-19. Assay used: immunoSEQ multiplex PCR; TCRdb lists only in-frame clones, some missing. This table holds under 250,000 clones, around 83% found once. The specimen was PBMCs or T cells enriched from blood (not recorded which). The receptors stem from a middle-aged woman with acute COVID-19.

V usage is TRBV5-4 and J usage is TRBJ1-2; 7 bases are shared with TRBD1. CDR1 and CDR2 from the germline V gene are SGHNT and YYREEE (reference sequence). This CDR3 has 15 residues. With V trimmed by 6 bases and J by 4 bases, 12 bases remained unmatched. The CDR3 region is CASNTNRGRGYGYTF. Written as DNA, the CDR3 is TGTGCCAGCAACACGAATAGGGGGCGAGGCTATGGCTACACCTTC. Supplemented by reference TRBV5-4 and TRBJ1-2, the full variable domain reads ETGVTQSPTHLIKTRGQQVTLRCSSQSGHNTVSWYQQALGQGPQFIFQYYREEENGRGNFPPRFSGLQFPNYSSELNVNALELDDSALYLCASNTNRGRGYGYTFGSGTRLTVV.

The V call is TRBV7-2, the J call TRBJ2-5; possible D gene TRBD1, 7 bases. CDR1 SGHTA and CDR2 FQGNSA come from the germline V gene. The CDR3 sequence is 15 residues long. The V end was cut by 3 bases, the J end by 5 bases, with 16 bases between. The chain's CDR3 is CASSFGGGPAETQYF. The CDR3 nucleotides are TGTGCCAGCAGCTTTGGAGGGGGCCCGGCGGAGACCCAGTACTTC.

This clone was counted a single time. The chain combines TRBV5-4 with TRBJ1-4; D remains ambiguous. V lost 0 bases and J 0 bases, leaving 9 bases between the germline ends. The CDR3 spans 16 residues. The germline gives CDR1 SGHNT, CDR2 YYREEE (reference sequence). CDR3 DNA sequence: TGTGCCAGCAGCTTGGAACCGAGGGCAACTAATGAAAAACTGTTTTTT. It encodes CASSLEPRATNEKLFF.

Only a few counts were recorded for this clone. The rearrangement joins TRBV27 to TRBJ2-5, with a possible D match to TRBD2 (5 bases). CDR3 length equals 16 residues. Trimming took 6 bases from V and 1 from J, leaving 18 bases between them. The germline CDR1 and CDR2 sequences are MNHEY and SMNVEV (reference sequence). The DNA of the CDR3 is TGTGCCAGCAGCGATGACTACGGACGCCTCCAAGAGACCCAGTACTTC. Amino acid sequence: CASSDDYGRLQETQYF.

V usage is TRBV18 and J usage is TRBJ2-5, with D maybe TRBD2 (5 bases). Per germline, CDR1 KGHSH and CDR2 LQKENI. V lost 6 bases and J 1 base, leaving 12 bases between the germline ends. This CDR3 spans 14 amino acids. DNA for the CDR3: TGTGCCAGCTCCCCAAGGGAGCTCCAAGAGACCCAGTACTTC. This codes for CASSPRELQETQYF.

Only a few counts were recorded for this clone. V usage is TRBV12-3 or TRBV12-4 and J usage is TRBJ1-5; possible D gene TRBD1, 5 bases. The CDR3 runs 13 residues. The V and J ends lost 3 bases and 6 bases respectively, with 9 bases between them. As DNA, the CDR3 is TGTGCCAGCAGTTTCCGGGGGATTCAGCCCCAGCATTTT. Encoded protein: CASSFRGIQPQHF.

The V and J genes are TRBV7-2 and TRBJ2-1, with 10 bases identical to TRBD1. Germline V gene sequence: CDR1 SGHTA, CDR2 FQGNSA. V lost 5 bases to trimming and J lost 4 bases; unmatched junction nucleotides: 8. The CDR3 runs to 16 residues. The CDR3 loop reads CASSPIDRGRYNEQFF. The DNA for the CDR3 is TGTGCCAGCAGCCCGATAGACAGGGGGCGGTACAATGAGCAGTTCTTC.

J is TRBJ1-2 and V is TRBV6-4; 10 bases line up with TRBD1. This CDR3 spans 15 amino acids. With V trimmed by 5 bases and J by 4 bases, 7 bases remained unmatched. CDR1 is MRHNA and CDR2 is SNTAGT in the germline V gene. The CDR3 DNA reads TGTGCCAGCAGTCACCGGGACAGGGGCACCTATGGCTACACCTTC. Residues: CASSHRDRGTYGYTF.

V is TRBV6-5 and J is TRBJ1-2; D perhaps matches TRBD1 (5 bases). V gave up 0 bases and J gave up 7 bases, with 12 bases separating them. The CDR3 has 14 amino acids. Germline CDR1 MNHEY, CDR2 SVGAGI. CDR3 DNA: TGTGCCAGCAGTTACTCAGGGGCAGGTGCTGGCTACACCTTC. It encodes CASSYSGAGAGYTF.

The rearrangement uses TRBV19 and TRBJ2-5, with 12 bases aligning to TRBD2. V dropped 1 base and J dropped 6; count of bases not matched to a gene: 3. In germline, CDR1 is LNHDA, CDR2 SQIVND (reference sequence). CDR3 length: 15 residues. The CDR3 region is CASSIGLAGGKTQYF. The DNA for the CDR3 is TGTGCCAGTAGTATAGGGCTAGCGGGGGGGAAGACCCAGTACTTC. Filled out from reference TRBV19 and TRBJ2-5, the complete variable domain reads DGGITQSPKYLFRKEGQNVTLSCEQNLNHDAMYWYRQDPGQGLRLIYYSQIVNDFQKGDIAEGYSVSREKKESFPLTVTSAQKNPTAFYLCASSIGLAGGKTQYFGPGTRLLVL.

This clone was recorded only once. J is TRBJ2-7 and V is TRBV28; no definite D call. V was trimmed by 7 bases and J by 4 bases, leaving 17 bases between them. Per the germline V gene, CDR1 is MDHEN and CDR2 is SYDVKM. CDR3 length equals 14 residues. The CDR3, as DNA: TGTGCCAGCATCTCGCCCCATTTCGGTTACGAGCAGTACTTC. Translating gives CASISPHFGYEQYF.

This clone was observed a few times. The V call is TRBV5-5, the J call TRBJ2-2, with TRBD1 identical over 8 bases. Germline lookup yields CDR1 SGHKS and CDR2 YYEKEE (reference sequence). The V gene end was trimmed by 5 bases and the J gene end by 5 bases; junction bases not matched to a gene: 8. This CDR3 has 15 amino acids. The CDR3 nucleotides are TGTGCCAGCAGTCTACAGGGGGAAAAAACCGGGGAGCTGTTTTTT. This gives the protein CASSLQGEKTGELFF.

This sequence joins TRBV7-2 and TRBJ2-2, with D possibly matching TRBD2 (6 bases). Germline loops: CDR1 SGHTA, CDR2 FQGNSA. Trimming took 5 bases from V and 2 from J, leaving 12 bases between them. The CDR3 sequence is 15 residues long. For the CDR3, the DNA is TGTGCCAGCAGCCTGACTAGTACTAACACCGGGGAGCTGTTTTTT. It encodes CASSLTSTNTGELFF.

The chain combines TRBV4-2 with TRBJ2-3; D may be TRBD2 (6 bases). Deletions cut 0 bases from V and 4 bases from J, with 20 bases between. There are 18 residues in the CDR3. Looked up from germline, CDR1 is LGHNA and CDR2 is YNFKEQ. The CDR3 DNA reads as TGTGCCAGCAGCCAAGACACGCTAAGCGGGCTCGCCTCAGATACGCAGTATTTT. Protein: CASSQDTLSGLASDTQYF.

The chain uses TRBV21-1 and TRBJ2-1; TRBD1 is the table's D call, not checked against the DNA. TRBV21-1 is recorded as a pseudogene. The CDR3 is made up of 17 amino acids. CDR3 sequence: CASSKDLGPTSNNEQFF. For the CDR3, the DNA is TGTGCCAGCAGCAAAGATCTGGGGCCTACATCAAACAATGAGCAGTTCTTC.

V is TRBV9 and J is TRBJ1-3; tentative D call: TRBD1 (6 bases). The CDR3 totals 13 residues. Trimming left V 4 bases short and J 4 bases short, with 9 bases between. The germline gives CDR1 SGDLS, CDR2 YYNGEE. The CDR3 is CASSSDRGNTIYF. CDR3 coding DNA: TGTGCCAGCAGCAGCGACAGGGGAAACACCATATATTTT.

The J gene is TRBJ2-7, the V gene TRBV28, with D maybe TRBD2 (5 bases). Trimming took off 3 bases at V and 4 bases at J, with 25 bases between the two ends. In germline, CDR1 is MDHEN, CDR2 SYDVKM. The CDR3 runs 18 residues. The CDR3 loop is CASSFRWEIRLTPYEQYF. For the CDR3, the DNA is TGTGCCAGCAGTTTTAGGTGGGAGATCAGGTTAACTCCGTACGAGCAGTACTTC.

The J gene is TRBJ2-1, the V gene TRBV4-2; 10 bases match TRBD2. J lost 5 bases, V lost 0 bases, and 4 bases had no gene match. The germline gives CDR1 LGHNA, CDR2 YNFKEQ. CDR3 length: 16 amino acids. The CDR3 is CASSQDIAGGHNEQFF. Here the CDR3 DNA reads TGTGCCAGCAGCCAAGATATAGCGGGGGGTCACAATGAGCAGTTCTTC.

The rearrangement uses TRBV14 and TRBJ2-3; D perhaps matches TRBD2 (5 bases). V lost 2 bases to trimming and J lost 3 bases, with 18 bases between them. In germline, CDR1 is SGHDN, CDR2 FVKESK. The length of the CDR3 is 17 residues. CDR3 nucleotides: TGTGCCAGCAGCCAAAAACCTAAGGGAGAGAGTACAGATACGCAGTATTTT. This codes for CASSQKPKGESTDTQYF.

This rearrangement joins TRBV27 to TRBJ2-1; possibly TRBD2 for D (5 bases). Deletions cut 5 bases from V and 0 bases from J, with 14 bases between. CDR3 size: 16 residues. Germline loops: CDR1 MNHEY, CDR2 SMNVEV (reference sequence). CDR3 nucleotides: TGTGCCAGCAGTACCTTCGGGAAGAGCTCCTACAATGAGCAGTTCTTC. Its translation: CASSTFGKSSYNEQFF.

This clone was recorded once. The rearrangement uses TRBV5-4 and TRBJ1-2, with D uncertain. Germline assignment: CDR1 SGHNT and CDR2 YYREEE (reference sequence). This CDR3 comprises 14 residues. Trimming removed 2 bases at V and 7 bases at J, with 15 bases between. The CDR3 DNA sequence: TGTGCCAGCAGCTTAGAGGGCCTAGGGCTTGGCTACACCTTC. It encodes CASSLEGLGLGYTF.